A single TCR beta chain is shown here with its context. Its antigen is currently not known. No much larger clone exists at a distance of one base, and base qualities are not known. One collaborating source in Seattle enrolled patients while the patients were actively infected and followed the patients over time throughout the course of disease. Whole blood was collected in K2EDTA tubes by collaborating institutions according to the institutions' own protocols. For TCRbeta analysis, collaborators shipped samples as frozen whole blood, isolated PBMCs, or DNA extracted from either of those sample types. The entry originates in a study of blood T cell repertoires in COVID-19 (dated by TCRdb to about 2020). Background on the whole study: Collaborator samples came from the United States, Italy and Spain and covered acute and convalescent phases of COVID-19. The prospective study material was composed of cDNA or gDNA derived from T cells, B-cell-depleted T cells, or PBMCs. The dataset comprised deeply sampled blood TCRbeta repertoires from subjects exposed to, actively infected with, or recovered from COVID-19. The repertoires were made available in a free public database intended to serve as a resource for research on the immune response to SARS-CoV-2. The samples were drawn from the first 160 participants of the ongoing ImmuneRACE study and from 950 to 1,500 subjects provided by 6 global collaborators. The sample metadata nearly always contained a de-identified subject ID, COVID-19 status, age in years and sex. Where available, HLA class I and class II types were taken from metadata supplied by the sample provider and were not determined by assay-based typing.

TCRbeta CDR3 regions were amplified from genomic DNA using the immunoSEQ Assay, a bias-controlled multiplex PCR. The source study handled its data this way. The number of nucleated cells in each sample was estimated from the amplification of reference gene primers within the assay. To quantify the absolute abundance of each unique TCRbeta CDR3 rearrangement, sequence reads were collapsed and filtered. For each sample, productive Simpson clonality was calculated by taking the square root of Simpson's diversity index across productive rearrangements. Imported from immuneACCESS, the table was reduced by TCRdb to in-frame sequences with V and J called. These copies leave out some clones; in studies compared against another copy, an unresolved V gene accounts for under half, and the cause of the remainder is not known. The DNA was the basis for D and trimming; V, J and clone size are from that table. The sample table shows approximately 140,000 clones, and 80% to 90% are seen once. Around 8% of the sample is held by the ten biggest clonotypes.

The CDR3, from cysteine to phenylalanine, totals 13 residues. Of the read, only the CDR3 DNA is kept; its 39 bases are in frame from base 1. Via the germline V gene, CDR1 is MNHEY and CDR2 SVGEGT. The germline ends are 7 bases apart after V is trimmed by 0 bases and J by 4 bases. The study at large found these results: The quantity of clinical and demographic metadata differed by source and by participant and was supplied without curation.

The sample was peripheral blood. The V and J segments used are TRBV6-2 or TRBV6-3 and TRBJ2-7; the D gene cannot be named for sure. The source is a woman aged 55 to 70 with COVID-19, enrolled during active disease. The nucleotides are TGTGCCAGCAGTTACTCTCCTGTATACGAGCAGTACTTC. This encodes CASSYSPVYEQYF.